This T cell receptor (beta chain) stems from a study of CD8 T cells in Susac syndrome. A quantity of 0.5 to 1 ug RNA underwent reverse transcription using random hexamers. Multiplex immunoSEQ PCR targeted 54 Vbeta and 13 Jbeta TCR beta segments. Via MiXCR, TCRdb re-called the immunoSEQ multiplex PCR reads, giving one row per CDR3 protein. The data contain roughly 120,000 distinct CDR3 sequences, 90% to 95% of them seen just once; the ten biggest clones take up roughly 0.08%. The CDR3 sequence is 14 residues long. Trimming removed 4 bases from V and 6 bases from J; junction bases left unmatched: 11. Germline V gives CDR1 DFQATT, CDR2 SNEGSKA (reference sequence).

This TCR derives from a human donor in good health. The sequenced sample was CD4+ T cells from PBMCs. J is TRBJ2-7 and V is TRBV20-1; 8 bases align to TRBD1. CDR3 nucleotide sequence: TGCAGTGCTACAGACCCGGACAGGGCCGGCGAGCAGTACTTC. Its translation is CSATDPDRAGEQYF.